Below, 10 T cell receptor beta chains from the same sample are listed, as sequenced in a study of blood T cell repertoires in COVID-19. TCRdb's table, derived via immunoSEQ multiplex PCR, lists solely in-frame clones and lacks some. The profile shows under 150,000 clones, nearly 85% of them singletons. The sequencing input was PBMCs or T cells enriched from blood (not recorded which). The receptors stem from a man aged 50 to 59 in a cohort exposed to, infected with or recovered from COVID-19 (not recorded which).

This clone was seen more than once but under ten times. The CDR3 reads CASQRGGSPTEQFF. The CDR3 DNA reads TGTGCCTCCCAGAGGGGAGGGTCACCAACTGAGCAGTTCTTC. The V call is TRBV30, the J call TRBJ2-1; 7 bases align to TRBD2. The junction had 15 bases not matched to a gene; V was cut back by 7 bases and J by 9 bases. Germline V gives CDR1 GTSNPN, CDR2 SVGIG (reference sequence). This CDR3 contains 14 residues.

The gene calls are TRBV7-2 and TRBJ1-6; D remains unclear. Trimming removed 3 bases from V and 7 bases from J, with 13 bases in between. The CDR3 covers 15 residues. Germline V lookup: CDR1 SGHTA, CDR2 FQGNSA. The CDR3: CASSFPGSWNSPLHF. The DNA for the CDR3 is TGTGCCAGCAGCTTCCCGGGGAGTTGGAATTCACCCCTCCACTTT.

The chain couples TRBV9 to TRBJ1-1, with 9 bases that match TRBD1. In germline, CDR1 is SGDLS, CDR2 YYNGEE. The CDR3 runs 17 residues. Trimming removed 0 bases from V and 4 bases from J; junction bases left unmatched: 10. The DNA for the CDR3 is TGTGCCAGCAGCGTAGCTGGGACAGGGAGAGGGTCCACTGAAGCTTTCTTT. It yields the protein CASSVAGTGRGSTEAFF.

The rearrangement links TRBV4-3 to TRBJ2-1; 7 bases align to TRBD1. J was trimmed by 1 base and V by 1 base; bases with no gene match: 1. CDR1 is LGHNA, CDR2 YSLEER, per germline. This CDR3 has 15 amino acids. CDR3 sequence reads: CASSQAGGSYNEQFF. The CDR3 region has the DNA TGCGCCAGCAGCCAAGCAGGGGGTTCCTACAATGAGCAGTTCTTC.

This clone was detected only once. CDR3 coding DNA: TGTGCCACCAGCAGAGGGATTGAGGGCACTGAAGCTTTCTTT. This translates into CATSRGIEGTEAFF. The V call is TRBV15, the J call TRBJ1-1; unclear D gene. This CDR3 has 14 amino acids. CDR1 is LNHNV, CDR2 YYDKDF, per germline (reference sequence). The V and J ends lost 1 base and 4 bases respectively, with 10 bases between them.

This clone was seen repeatedly, ten times or more. The chain has TRBV6-4 and TRBJ2-3; D ambiguous. Looked up from germline, CDR1 is MRHNA and CDR2 is SNTAGT. The V gene lost 3 bases and the J gene lost 0 bases, with 4 bases spanning the gap. This CDR3 has 13 residues. The CDR3: CASSERSTDTQYF. The CDR3 coding sequence is TGTGCCAGCAGTGAGCGGAGCACAGATACGCAGTATTTT.

The chain couples TRBV2 to TRBJ2-3, with a tentative D call TRBD2 (6 bases). Germline CDR1 SNHLY, CDR2 FYNNEI. The CDR3 totals 14 residues. The ends were cut back, 2 bases at V and 5 bases at J, with 11 bases in the middle. The DNA for the CDR3 is TGTGCCAGCAGTGAATCAATGGGAGGAGATACGCAGTATTTT. Translating gives CASSESMGGDTQYF.

This rearrangement joins TRBV5-6 to TRBJ2-4; 7 bases line up with TRBD1. Germline CDR1 and CDR2: SGHDT and YYEEEE. The CDR3 spans 16 residues. V lost 0 bases to trimming and J lost 0 bases; unmatched junction nucleotides: 3. CDR3 region: CASSLADRVAKNIQYF. As DNA, the CDR3 is TGTGCCAGCAGCTTGGCCGACAGGGTAGCCAAAAACATTCAGTACTTC.

V and J are TRBV7-9 and TRBJ2-1, with 9 positions matching TRBD2. The CDR3 has 17 residues. From germline, CDR1 is SEHNR and CDR2 FQNEAQ (reference sequence). The J segment lost 1 base and the V segment lost 6 bases, leaving 10 bases of the junction unmatched. As DNA, the CDR3 is TGTGCCAGCAGACACAGTCTAGCGGGGTGGTCCTACAATGAGCAGTTCTTC. The encoded protein is CASRHSLAGWSYNEQFF.

On this clone itself: A junction end diverges from the germline sequence, so it may reflect a read error. The chain is built from TRBV3-1 (or the pseudogene TRBV3-2) and TRBJ1-6; the D is unclear. This CDR3 is built from 17 residues. The germline gives CDR1 LGHDT, CDR2 YNNKEL (reference sequence). The CDR3 DNA follows: TGTACCAGCAGCCAATTGTACCGGAGCTCCTATAATTCACCCCTCCACTTT. It encodes CTSSQLYRSSYNSPLHF.